This T cell receptor beta chain came from a study of CXCR3-negative and CXCR3-positive naive CD8 T cells. Study outcomes and limitations: Whereas both naive subsets had comparably high diversity, memory CD8+ cells had much lower diversity.

A remark on this clonotype: Antigen specificity is unknown.

Sorting was done in triplicate for each CD8+ T cell subset (about 300,000 cells each). TRB cDNA was prepared as libraries by UMI-labeled 5' RACE. TCRdb reprocessed the 5' RACE reads; each CDR3 protein has one entry and no DNA is given. The sample has around 41,000 distinct CDR3 sequences. Germline values: CDR1 DFQATT, CDR2 SNEGSKA (reference sequence). The CDR3 has 18 residues. Material for sequencing was memory CD8+ T cells from blood. The chain recombines TRBV20-1 with TRBJ2-5; TCRdb reports TRBD1, a call that lacks DNA to check it against. The receptor was isolated from a human donor in good health. Some clones in this sample may be carry-over from other donors' samples. The CDR3: CSARGWAGGSQIQETQYF.